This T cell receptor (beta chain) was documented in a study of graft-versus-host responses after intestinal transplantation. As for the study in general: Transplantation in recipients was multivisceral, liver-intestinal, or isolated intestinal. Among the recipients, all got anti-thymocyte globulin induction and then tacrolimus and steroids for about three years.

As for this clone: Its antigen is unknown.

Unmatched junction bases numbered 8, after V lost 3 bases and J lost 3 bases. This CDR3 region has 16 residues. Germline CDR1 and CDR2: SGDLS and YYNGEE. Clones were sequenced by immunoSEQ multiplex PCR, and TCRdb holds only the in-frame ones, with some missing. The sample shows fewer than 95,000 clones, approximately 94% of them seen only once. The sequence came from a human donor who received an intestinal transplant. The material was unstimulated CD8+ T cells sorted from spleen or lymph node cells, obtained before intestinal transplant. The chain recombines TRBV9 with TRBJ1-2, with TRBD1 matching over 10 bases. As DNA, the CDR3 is TGTGCCAGCAGCGGAAATGACAGGGGGCTGGACTATGGCTACACCTTC. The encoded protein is CASSGNDRGLDYGYTF.